A single sample is the source of the 30 T cell receptor beta chains below, sequenced in a study of early T cells in non-severe SARS-CoV-2 infection. TCRdb processed the 5' RACE reads anew with MiXCR; each CDR3 protein has one entry. The sample has roughly 80,000 distinct CDR3 sequences, around 6% seen once. Input material: whole blood. Receptors were obtained from an adult who was a healthcare worker with PCR-confirmed SARS-CoV-2 infection or an uninfected control (not recorded which).

The sample holds a few counts of this clonotype. This chain uses TRBV28 with TRBJ2-7; D is unresolved. V was clipped by 1 base and J by 2 bases, with 3 bases between them. Germline loops: CDR1 MDHEN, CDR2 SYDVKM. The CDR3 runs to 12 residues. CDR3 nucleotides: TGTGCCAGCAGTTTATTACCCTACGAGCAGTACTTC. Translated, it gives CASSLLPYEQYF.

This clonotype has more than one count but fewer than ten. The chain employs TRBV10-3 and TRBJ1-2; D is uncertain. In germline, CDR1 is ENHRY, CDR2 SYGVKD. The CDR3 contains 13 residues. V lost 4 bases and J 1 base, leaving 7 bases between the germline ends. The CDR3 loop is CAISATVNYGYTF. CDR3 nucleotide sequence: TGTGCCATCAGTGCCACAGTTAACTATGGCTACACCTTC.

This clonotype has only a few counts. The V call is TRBV6-1, the J call TRBJ1-5, with D uncertain. The CDR3 loop spans 16 amino acids. V gave up 0 bases and J gave up 0 bases, with 9 bases separating them. The germline V gene encodes CDR1 MNHNS and CDR2 SASEGT. CDR3 sequence (DNA): TGTGCCAGCAGTGAAGCAGGAGGCTATAGCAATCAGCCCCAGCATTTT. It yields the protein CASSEAGGYSNQPQHF.

This clonotype was observed many times. The chain carries TRBV7-2 and TRBJ1-2; D uncertain. The V gene's germline CDR1 is SGHTA and CDR2 FQGNSA. With 5 bases removed from V and 0 bases from J, the gap between germline ends came to 13 bases. The CDR3 runs 15 residues. For the CDR3, the DNA is TGTGCCAGCAGCCCGTACCTACTGCCTAACTATGGCTACACCTTC. This translates into CASSPYLLPNYGYTF.

This clonotype was counted only a few times. The chain is built from TRBV3-1 and TRBJ2-3; D might be TRBD1 (5 bases). Between the trimmed V and J ends, which lost 0 bases and 4 bases, there was a span of 11 bases. The length of the CDR3 is 15 residues. CDR1 and CDR2 from the germline V gene are LGHDT and YNNKEL (reference sequence). CDR3 amino acids: CASSQEGRVADTQYF. In DNA, the CDR3 is TGTGCCAGCAGCCAAGAGGGCAGGGTGGCAGATACGCAGTATTTT.

This clonotype was counted at least ten times. The V and J genes are TRBV18 and TRBJ2-6; a possible D gene is TRBD1 (6 bases). The germline CDR1 and CDR2 sequences are KGHSH and LQKENI. This CDR3 has 16 amino acids. V was shortened by 6 bases and J by 0 bases, with 12 bases between the two germline ends. The CDR3 loop reads CASSPGQSSGANVLTF. The CDR3 coding sequence is TGTGCCAGCTCCCCCGGACAGAGCTCTGGGGCCAACGTCCTGACTTTC.

This clonotype was picked up a small number of times. The rearrangement joins TRBV20-1 to TRBJ2-7; D remains unclear. Germline values: CDR1 DFQATT, CDR2 SNEGSKA (reference sequence). The V end was cut by 2 bases, the J end by 3 bases, with 5 bases between. This CDR3 contains 11 residues. The CDR3 here is CSARSNYEQYF. In nucleotides, the CDR3 is TGCAGTGCTAGATCCAACTACGAGCAGTACTTC.

This clonotype appeared many times. This sequence joins TRBV6-1 and TRBJ2-2; perhaps TRBD1 as D (6 bases). The CDR3 length is 14 residues. Deletions cut 10 bases from V and 0 bases from J, with 12 bases between. Germline V gene sequence: CDR1 MNHNS, CDR2 SASEGT. CDR3 protein: CATLDRANTGELFF. CDR3 nucleotides: TGTGCCACTTTGGACAGAGCGAACACCGGGGAGCTGTTTTTT.

Relative to its sample, this clonotype is medium-sized. The genes are TRBV24-1 and TRBJ2-7; D gene uncertain. The CDR3 covers 11 residues. CDR1 and CDR2 from the germline V gene are KGHDR and SFDVKD. Trimming removed 9 bases at V and 2 bases at J, with 7 bases between. The CDR3 coding sequence is TGTGCCACCCATCGCACCTACGAGCAGTACTTC. Amino acid sequence: CATHRTYEQYF.

This clonotype was counted between two and nine times. The J gene is TRBJ2-5, the V gene TRBV7-8; 10 bases line up with TRBD2. The CDR3 runs 14 residues. With 4 bases clipped from V and 4 bases from J, the junction kept 3 bases outside the gene matches. Germline V gene lookup returns CDR1 SGHVS and CDR2 FQNEAQ. CDR3 sequence: CASSSGLASETQYF. CDR3 bases: TGTGCCAGCAGCTCGGGACTAGCGTCAGAGACCCAGTACTTC.

This clonotype was observed a handful of times. The rearrangement uses TRBV7-8 and TRBJ2-5, with D perhaps matching TRBD2 (6 bases). The germline gives CDR1 SGHVS, CDR2 FQNEAQ. The CDR3 has 20 residues. The V gene lost 4 bases and the J gene lost 1 base, with 28 bases spanning the gap. Here the CDR3 DNA reads TGTGCCAGCAGCTCGGGAGTACTAGCCACCCTAGCTGCGTCCCAAGAGACCCAGTACTTC. This translates into CASSSGVLATLAASQETQYF.

The chain joins TRBV2 to TRBJ2-5, with 12 bases that match TRBD2. The CDR3 is made up of 14 amino acids. The trim removed 6 bases at V and 5 bases at J, leaving 4 bases unmatched. The germline gives CDR1 SNHLY, CDR2 FYNNEI. CDR3 region: CASRGTSGRETQYF. In DNA form, the CDR3 reads TGTGCCAGCAGGGGTACTAGCGGGAGGGAGACCCAGTACTTC.

This clonotype has at least ten counts. V is TRBV5-6 and J is TRBJ1-1, with D hard to call. The CDR3 is 14 amino acids. In germline, CDR1 is SGHDT, CDR2 YYEEEE. V was clipped by 0 bases and J by 2 bases, with 8 bases between them. Here the CDR3 reads CASSLGRLNTEAFF. The CDR3 DNA reads as TGTGCCAGCAGCTTGGGTCGGTTAAACACTGAAGCTTTCTTT.

There are many counts of this clonotype. V usage is TRBV7-2 and J usage is TRBJ1-1; tentatively, D is TRBD1 (6 bases). The CDR3 is made up of 14 amino acids. Germline CDR1 reads SGHTA; CDR2 reads FQGNSA. Trimming removed 5 bases at V and 2 bases at J, with 12 bases between. CDR3 nucleotide sequence: TGTGCCAGCAGCCGGACAGAACTAAACACTGAAGCTTTCTTT. Translated, it gives CASSRTELNTEAFF.

The chain uses TRBV20-1 and TRBJ1-1; TRBD1 is a possible D gene (6 bases). Trimming cost V 0 bases and J 10 bases, with 18 bases left between them. CDR1 DFQATT and CDR2 SNEGSKA come from the germline V gene (reference sequence). This CDR3 is 14 amino acids long. CDR3 in amino acids: CSARDPGHWSGAFF. In DNA, the CDR3 is TGCAGTGCTAGAGACCCGGGACACTGGTCAGGAGCTTTCTTT.

This clonotype turned up a few times. The V gene is TRBV5-1, the J gene TRBJ1-6, with TRBD1 matching over 7 bases. The V segment lost 6 bases and the J segment 9 bases; nucleotides outside the gene matches: 9. Germline CDR1 reads SGHRS; CDR2 reads YFSETQ. This CDR3 comprises 14 residues. The CDR3 loop is CASNNGQAISPLHF. The CDR3 coding sequence is TGCGCCAGCAATAATGGACAGGCGATTTCACCCCTCCACTTT.

This clonotype was counted a few times. The gene calls are TRBV29-1 and TRBJ1-1; D gene ambiguous. Germline V gene sequence: CDR1 SQVTM, CDR2 ANQGSEA. Trimming pared 5 bases from V and 1 base from J, leaving 11 bases between. The CDR3 is 13 amino acids. The CDR3 sequence: CSVSATANTEAFF. In nucleotides, the CDR3 is TGCAGCGTTTCTGCGACGGCGAACACTGAAGCTTTCTTT.

This clonotype has a count of ten or more. This chain joins TRBV3-1 and TRBJ1-1; D is unclear. This CDR3 contains 12 residues. The V gene's germline CDR1 is LGHDT and CDR2 YNNKEL (reference sequence). The V and J ends lost 6 bases and 4 bases respectively, with 9 bases between them. The CDR3 DNA reads TGTGCCAGCAGATCCGCGGGCACTGAAGCTTTCTTT. It specifies CASRSAGTEAFF.

This clonotype was recorded many times. V and J are TRBV6-5 and TRBJ2-1; unclear D gene. Germline V gene data show CDR1 as MNHEY and CDR2 as SVGAGI. The CDR3 covers 14 residues. Between the trimmed V and J ends, which lost 5 bases and 4 bases, there was a span of 12 bases. The CDR3 DNA sequence: TGTGCCAGCAGTACCCGACACGCGTACAATGAGCAGTTCTTC. Amino acid sequence: CASSTRHAYNEQFF.

This clonotype has ten or more counts. The chain uses TRBV20-1 and TRBJ2-5; the D call may be TRBD1 or TRBD2 (5 bases each). Germline lookup yields CDR1 DFQATT and CDR2 SNEGSKA (reference sequence). CDR3 length: 12 amino acids. The ends were cut back, 5 bases at V and 7 bases at J, with 14 bases in the middle. The CDR3 DNA reads TGCAGTGCTGGTGGGACGACCCCGACCCAGTACTTC. Amino acid sequence: CSAGGTTPTQYF.

This chain uses TRBV24-1 with TRBJ2-2, with D unresolved. V was clipped by 5 bases and J by 0 bases, with 12 bases between them. The CDR3 covers 16 residues. Per germline, CDR1 KGHDR and CDR2 SFDVKD. The CDR3 DNA is TGTGCCACCAGTGGTGCAGGTACTGCGAACACCGGGGAGCTGTTTTTT. Translation gives CATSGAGTANTGELFF.

This clonotype was observed many times. V is TRBV3-1 and J is TRBJ2-1, with D tentatively TRBD2 (6 bases). The CDR3 runs to 21 residues. Trimming cost V 0 bases and J 2 bases, with 26 bases left between them. CDR1 is LGHDT and CDR2 is YNNKEL in the germline V gene (reference sequence). In DNA, the CDR3 is TGTGCCAGCAGCCAAGATTTGCATTGGGAACCGGACTACCCGGCCTACAATGAGCAGTTCTTC. Protein: CASSQDLHWEPDYPAYNEQFF.

There are a few counts of this clonotype. The chain couples TRBV6-2 or TRBV6-3 to TRBJ2-3, with 15 bases fitting TRBD2. The ends lost 5 bases at V and 0 bases at J; junction bases unmatched: 9. Germline loops: CDR1 MNHEY, CDR2 SVGEGT. CDR3 length: 19 amino acids. The CDR3 nucleotides read TGTGCCAGCAGTGCGGGGACTAGCGGGAGGAAGACGAGCACAGATACGCAGTATTTT. Translating it yields CASSAGTSGRKTSTDTQYF.

The chain joins TRBV10-3 to TRBJ2-7; D unresolved. CDR3 size: 14 residues. Germline V lookup: CDR1 ENHRY, CDR2 SYGVKD. V was pared by 4 bases and J by 0 bases, with 10 bases between. As DNA, the CDR3 is TGTGCCATCAGTGGTGCGAGTAGCTCCTACGAGCAGTACTTC. Translation: CAISGASSSYEQYF.

This clonotype was recorded at least ten times. The V gene is TRBV18, the J gene TRBJ1-3, with D possibly TRBD1 on 5 matching bases. The CDR3 length is 14 residues. V dropped 2 bases and J dropped 1 base, with 6 bases sitting between them. Germline V gene data show CDR1 as KGHSH and CDR2 as LQKENI. CDR3 amino acids: CASSPGASGNTIYF. The CDR3 DNA reads as TGTGCCAGCTCACCAGGGGCGTCTGGAAACACCATATATTTT.

This clonotype was detected a few times. The rearrangement joins TRBV5-1 to TRBJ2-3, with 7 positions matching TRBD2. The V segment lost 5 bases and the J segment 0 bases; nucleotides outside the gene matches: 6. Per the germline V gene, CDR1 is SGHRS and CDR2 is YFSETQ. The length of the CDR3 is 15 residues. The CDR3 region is CASRRLAASTDTQYF. The CDR3 coding sequence is TGCGCCAGCAGGCGTCTAGCGGCTAGCACAGATACGCAGTATTTT.

The V gene is TRBV4-3, the J gene TRBJ2-4; possibly TRBD1 or TRBD2 for D (5 bases each). The V gene lost 4 bases and the J gene lost 2 bases, with 15 bases spanning the gap. Germline V CDR1 and CDR2: LGHNA, YSLEER. The CDR3 loop spans 16 amino acids. In DNA, the CDR3 is TGCGCCAGCAGCCCAGAAGGGGCCGGGACCAAAAACATTCAGTACTTC. This codes for CASSPEGAGTKNIQYF.

This clonotype was seen ten or more times. The V and J genes are TRBV14 and TRBJ2-7, with TRBD2 matching over 10 bases. Germline lookup yields CDR1 SGHDN and CDR2 FVKESK. The CDR3 length is 15 residues. After removal of 1 base from V and 3 bases from J, the junction contained 3 bases not matched to a gene. CDR3: CASSQGRTSGYEQYF. For the CDR3, the DNA is TGTGCCAGCAGCCAAGGCAGGACTAGCGGCTACGAGCAGTACTTC.

V usage is TRBV6-6 and J usage is TRBJ1-1; the D gene is possibly TRBD1 (5 bases). Trimming pared 7 bases from V and 7 bases from J, leaving 13 bases between. CDR1 and CDR2 from the germline V gene are MNHNY and SVGAGI (reference sequence). CDR3 size: 12 residues. The CDR3 region is CASNPLDSEAFF. The CDR3 nucleotides are TGTGCCAGCAACCCCCTCGACAGTGAAGCTTTCTTT.

The rearrangement links TRBV11-3 to TRBJ2-7; D remains ambiguous. The germline V gene has CDR1 SGHNT and CDR2 YENEEA. V was cut by 3 bases and J by 2 bases, with 20 bases left in between. The length of the CDR3 is 17 residues. The CDR3 protein is CASSFFSEWISAYEQYF. DNA for the CDR3: TGTGCCAGCAGCTTCTTCTCAGAGTGGATTTCGGCCTACGAGCAGTACTTC.